Each of the 20 T cell receptor beta chains below was sequenced from the same sample in a study of shared clonotypes between healthy human individuals. Libraries were prepared by immunoSEQ multiplex PCR; TCRdb keeps only in-frame clonotypes and omits some of them. The table includes 95,000 to 120,000 clones, around 71% detected once. Input material: memory CD8+ T cells sorted from blood. Regarding subset: CD45RO+ cells pooled with CCR7-negative TemRA cells. Receptors originate from a woman between 25 and 40 years old in good health.

This sequence joins TRBV7-8 and TRBJ2-7; TRBD1 matches 9 bases. Germline trimming cut 6 bases from V and 2 bases from J; bases unmatched to any gene: 5. The CDR3 runs 14 residues. Germline CDR1 SGHVS, CDR2 FQNEAQ. This chain's CDR3 is CASRPGTGTYEQYF. In nucleotides, the CDR3 is TGTGCCAGCAGGCCCGGGACAGGGACCTACGAGCAGTACTTC.

The chain links TRBV28 to TRBJ2-1; perhaps TRBD1 as D (5 bases). Trimming left V 7 bases short and J 4 bases short, with 17 bases between. The length of the CDR3 is 15 residues. Per germline, CDR1 MDHEN and CDR2 SYDVKM. Here the CDR3 reads CASKGQGGRYNEQFF. The CDR3 DNA sequence: TGTGCCAGCAAGGGCCAGGGTGGACGGTACAATGAGCAGTTCTTC.

Only one count was recorded for this clone. This chain links TRBV19 with TRBJ1-2; 7 bases map to TRBD1. J lost 4 bases, V lost 4 bases, and 6 bases had no gene match. Germline CDR1 is LNHDA and CDR2 is SQIVND (reference sequence). The CDR3 has 14 amino acids. CDR3 sequence: CASSTRQGGYGYTF. CDR3 DNA: TGTGCCAGTAGTACCCGACAGGGAGGCTATGGCTACACCTTC.

This clone showed up just a few times. The rearrangement links TRBV6-4 to TRBJ1-5; 8 positions agree with TRBD1. The germline CDR1 and CDR2 sequences are MRHNA and SNTAGT. The trim removed 3 bases at V and 8 bases at J, leaving 6 bases unmatched. CDR3 length: 14 residues. The CDR3 loop is CASSDSGGQEPQHF. The DNA of the CDR3 is TGTGCCAGCAGTGATTCAGGGGGCCAGGAGCCCCAGCATTTT.

Ten or more counts support this clone. V gene TRBV6-1 combines with J gene TRBJ1-2, with TRBD1 matching 7 bases. With 1 base clipped from V and 4 bases from J, the junction kept 3 bases outside the gene matches. CDR1 and CDR2 from the germline V gene are MNHNS and SASEGT. This CDR3 is 14 amino acids long. CDR3 bases: TGTGCCAGCAGTGAAGGGTCAGGGGGCTATGGCTACACCTTC. Translating gives CASSEGSGGYGYTF.

The rearrangement joins TRBV7-2 to TRBJ1-3; D is ambiguous. CDR3 size: 11 residues. Germline CDR1 and CDR2: SGHTA and FQGNSA. V lost 1 base, J lost 7 bases, and 2 bases lay in between. The CDR3 sequence is CASSLVNTIYF. Here the CDR3 DNA reads TGTGCCAGCAGCTTAGTCAACACCATATATTTT.

The J gene is TRBJ2-7, the V gene TRBV11-1, with a tentative D call TRBD2 (6 bases). V was cut by 5 bases and J by 3 bases, with 20 bases left in between. The CDR3 is 16 residues long. The germline gives CDR1 SGHAT, CDR2 FQDESV (reference sequence). The chain's CDR3 is CASSENRWTIDYEQYF. The CDR3 nucleotides are TGTGCCAGCAGCGAGAATAGGTGGACTATCGACTACGAGCAGTACTTC. The full variable domain, rest sourced from reference TRBV11-1 and TRBJ2-7, is EAEVAQSPRYKITEKSQAVAFWCDPISGHATLYWYRQILGQGPELLVQFQDESVVDDSQLPKDRFSAERLKGVDSTLKIQPAELGDSAMYLCASSENRWTIDYEQYFGPGTRLTVT.

The CDR3 loop is CASSQDAGGPGYEQYF. Here the CDR3 DNA reads TGTGCCAGCAGCCAAGATGCGGGAGGGCCGGGTTACGAGCAGTACTTC. This chain uses TRBV4-2 with TRBJ2-7, with 9 bases aligning to TRBD2. Trimming removed 0 bases from V and 4 bases from J; junction bases left unmatched: 7. There are 16 residues in the CDR3. CDR1 LGHNA and CDR2 YNFKEQ come from the germline V gene.

The V call is TRBV11-2, the J call TRBJ2-7; TRBD1 might be the D (5 bases). V was trimmed by 6 bases and J by 0 bases, leaving 9 bases between them. Per the germline V gene, CDR1 is SGHAT and CDR2 is FQNNGV. This CDR3 is built from 13 residues. The CDR3 DNA is TGTGCCAGCAGGTGGACACTCTCCTACGAGCAGTACTTC. This translates into CASRWTLSYEQYF. The full variable domain, completed using reference TRBV11-2 and TRBJ2-7, is EAGVAQSPRYKIIEKRQSVAFWCNPISGHATLYWYQQILGQGPKLLIQFQNNGVVDDSQLPKDRFSAERLKGVDSTLKIQPAKLEDSAVYLCASRWTLSYEQYFGPGTRLTVT.

The V call is TRBV4-2, the J call TRBJ2-3; 7 positions agree with TRBD2. V shed 2 bases, J shed 2 bases, and the junction held 10 bases outside the gene matches. CDR1 is LGHNA, CDR2 YNFKEQ, per germline. The CDR3 covers 17 residues. Here the CDR3 DNA reads TGTGCCAGCAGCCAAAATGAGCTAGCGGATACCACAGATACGCAGTATTTT. This sequence encodes CASSQNELADTTDTQYF.

CDR3 coding DNA: TGTGCCAGCAGCCAAGATCTCCCAGCCGGGGAGCTGTTTTTT. This gives the protein CASSQDLPAGELFF. The chain recombines TRBV4-2 with TRBJ2-2; no firm D call. This CDR3 comprises 14 residues. Trimming took off 0 bases at V and 6 bases at J, with 8 bases between the two ends. CDR1 and CDR2 (germline): LGHNA, YNFKEQ.

The J gene is TRBJ2-7, the V gene TRBV29-1, with TRBD2 matching over 11 bases. The J segment lost 3 bases and the V segment lost 1 base, leaving 5 bases of the junction unmatched. There are 15 residues in the CDR3. Per the germline V gene, CDR1 is SQVTM and CDR2 is ANQGSEA. CDR3 sequence: CSVEGLTSGIYEQYF. The CDR3 coding sequence is TGCAGCGTTGAAGGTCTGACTAGCGGGATCTACGAGCAGTACTTC.

The chain employs TRBV27 and TRBJ1-1; 8 bases match TRBD1. V lost 2 bases, J lost 5 bases, and 1 base stayed unmatched. The germline V gene has CDR1 MNHEY and CDR2 SMNVEV (reference sequence). The CDR3 is 13 residues long. CDR3 in DNA: TGTGCCAGCAGTTTAACAGGGGGTACTGAAGCTTTCTTT. Encoded protein: CASSLTGGTEAFF.

This chain joins TRBV5-1 and TRBJ1-1; the D is unclear. V shed 3 bases and J shed 1 base, with 16 bases lying between them. The CDR3 sequence is 16 residues long. Germline values: CDR1 SGHRS, CDR2 YFSETQ. The CDR3 spells CASSWESVRTNTEAFF. The CDR3 nucleotides are TGCGCCAGCAGCTGGGAATCGGTCAGGACGAACACTGAAGCTTTCTTT.

This clone was observed many times. V is TRBV4-1 and J is TRBJ1-1, with 7 bases that match TRBD1. The CDR3 is 15 amino acids. Per germline, CDR1 MGHRA and CDR2 YSYEKL. V gave up 3 bases and J gave up 1 base; unmatched junction bases: 5. CDR3 sequence (DNA): TGCGCCAGCAGCCATCATAGGACAGGGAACACTGAAGCTTTCTTT. Its protein product is CASSHHRTGNTEAFF.

This chain joins TRBV2 and TRBJ2-2; 7 bases agree with TRBD2. CDR3 length: 16 residues. Germline CDR1 SNHLY, CDR2 FYNNEI. Trimming took 7 bases from V and 1 from J; bases not matched to a gene: 9. The CDR3 spells CASIPRERGNTGELFF. Here the CDR3 DNA reads TGTGCCAGCATCCCTAGGGAGCGGGGGAACACCGGGGAGCTGTTTTTT.

CDR3 residues: CASSEPGQTYEQYF. The CDR3 DNA follows: TGTGCCAGTAGTGAACCGGGACAGACCTACGAGCAGTACTTC. This rearrangement joins TRBV19 to TRBJ2-7, with 7 bases fitting TRBD1. The V gene's germline CDR1 is LNHDA and CDR2 SQIVND (reference sequence). The CDR3 extends over 14 amino acids. Germline trimming cut 5 bases from V and 2 bases from J; bases unmatched to any gene: 6.

The chain has TRBV6-1 and TRBJ2-7; TRBD2 matches 8 bases. The CDR3 length is 15 residues. In germline, CDR1 is MNHNS, CDR2 SASEGT. Trimming removed 1 base from V and 4 bases from J; junction bases left unmatched: 6. CDR3 nucleotide sequence: TGTGCCAGCAGTGAAGTGGGTAGCGGGGTGTACGAGCAGTACTTC. This encodes CASSEVGSGVYEQYF.

Many counts were recorded for this clone. The V call is TRBV6-4, the J call TRBJ1-4, with no clear D. Trimming cost V 3 bases and J 4 bases, with 9 bases left between them. Germline V gene data show CDR1 as MRHNA and CDR2 as SNTAGT. The length of the CDR3 is 14 residues. CDR3 sequence (DNA): TGTGCCAGCAGTGATATTGGAGTTAATGAAAAACTGTTTTTT. It codes for CASSDIGVNEKLFF.

The chain uses TRBV4-1 and TRBJ2-5; tentatively, D is TRBD2 (6 bases). This CDR3 is built from 17 residues. Per germline, CDR1 MGHRA and CDR2 YSYEKL. The germline V and J ends were trimmed by 2 bases and 2 bases, with 18 bases remaining between them. The DNA of the CDR3 is TGCGCCAGCAGCCAATTGGCTAGCGTAGACTTGCAAGAGACCCAGTACTTC. This sequence encodes CASSQLASVDLQETQYF.